Presented here are 22 T cell receptor beta chains from one specimen sequenced in a study of cytomegalovirus exposure and HLA in healthy donors. Use of 60 Vbeta and 13 Jbeta primers characterized the PCR. Profiling relied on immunoSEQ multiplex PCR, and the TCRdb table lists in-frame clones only, not all of them. Of roughly 150,000 clones listed, 80% to 85% are singletons. The sequenced sample was PBMCs. These receptors all come from a male donor in good health and CMV-seronegative.

This sequence joins TRBV4-1 and TRBJ1-4; 9 nucleotides align to TRBD1. V lost 2 bases, J lost 8 bases, and 6 bases stayed unmatched. The CDR3 has 15 residues. The germline gives CDR1 MGHRA, CDR2 YSYEKL. The CDR3, as DNA: TGCGCCAGCAGCCAAACGGGGACAGGGTGGGAAAAACTGTTTTTT. Translated, it gives CASSQTGTGWEKLFF.

The chain employs TRBV12-5 and TRBJ2-3; 9 bases fit TRBD2. V trimming: 6 bases; J trimming: 2 bases; junction bases outside the gene matches: 9. From germline, CDR1 is LGHNT and CDR2 FRNRAP. There are 16 residues in the CDR3. CDR3 sequence (DNA): TGTGCTAGTGGGCAAGAGCGGGGGGTGAACACAGATACGCAGTATTTT. Residues: CASGQERGVNTDTQYF.

This chain joins TRBV6-1 and TRBJ1-5; 7 nucleotides align to TRBD1. Germline values: CDR1 MNHNS, CDR2 SASEGT. This CDR3 comprises 15 residues. The junction had 5 bases not matched to a gene; V was cut back by 5 bases and J by 1 base. CDR3 region: CASSLTGASNQPQHF. The CDR3 DNA reads as TGTGCCAGCAGTTTAACAGGGGCGAGCAATCAGCCCCAGCATTTT.

The V and J genes are TRBV5-5 and TRBJ2-2, with 10 bases matching TRBD1. Germline loops: CDR1 SGHKS, CDR2 YYEKEE (reference sequence). V gave up 4 bases and J gave up 5 bases; unmatched junction bases: 5. This CDR3 has 15 residues. DNA for the CDR3: TGTGCCAGCAGCCCTAGGACAGGGGGGACCGGGGAGCTGTTTTTT. Its translation is CASSPRTGGTGELFF.

Only one count was recorded for this clone. This chain joins TRBV11-3 and TRBJ2-2, with D unclear. Trimming cost V 2 bases and J 1 base, with 5 bases left between them. The CDR3 runs to 14 residues. CDR1 is SGHNT and CDR2 is YENEEA in the germline V gene. CDR3 DNA sequence: TGTGCCAGCAGCTTAACAGAGAACACCGGGGAGCTGTTTTTT. Translating gives CASSLTENTGELFF.

The V gene is TRBV2, the J gene TRBJ1-1; 8 nucleotides line up with TRBD1. The trim removed 10 bases at V and 1 base at J, leaving 8 bases unmatched. Per the germline V gene, CDR1 is SNHLY and CDR2 is FYNNEI. There are 14 residues in the CDR3. CDR3 sequence reads: CAIQTGTGNTEAFF. The CDR3 coding sequence is TGTGCCATCCAAACCGGGACAGGGAACACTGAAGCTTTCTTT.

This chain uses TRBV14 with TRBJ1-1; 7 nucleotides line up with TRBD1. There are 16 residues in the CDR3. CDR1 and CDR2 (germline): SGHDN, FVKESK. With 3 bases clipped from V and 1 base from J, the junction kept 8 bases outside the gene matches. Here the CDR3 reads CASSHSDRASNTEAFF. CDR3 nucleotides: TGTGCCAGCAGCCATTCCGACAGGGCTTCGAACACTGAAGCTTTCTTT.

The rearrangement links TRBV6-6 to TRBJ2-7, with a weak D call TRBD1 (6 bases). Germline V gene lookup returns CDR1 MNHNY and CDR2 SVGAGI (reference sequence). This CDR3 contains 13 residues. Trimming pared 5 bases from V and 3 bases from J, leaving 11 bases between. CDR3 protein: CASSDGQYYEQYF. The CDR3 DNA sequence: TGTGCCAGCAGTGACGGACAGTACTACGAGCAGTACTTC.

In its sample, this clone was seen once. The chain employs TRBV6-5 and TRBJ2-1; TRBD2 is a possible D gene (6 bases). Germline V lookup: CDR1 MNHEY, CDR2 SVGAGI. This CDR3 has 15 amino acids. The V gene lost 5 bases and the J gene lost 8 bases, with 19 bases spanning the gap. CDR3 nucleotide sequence: TGTGCCAGCAGTCTCCTAGGCCTAGCGAGCGATGAGCAGTTCTTC. Its translation: CASSLLGLASDEQFF.

The chain carries TRBV10-2 and TRBJ2-1; D perhaps matches TRBD2 (5 bases). V was clipped by 6 bases and J by 4 bases, with 10 bases between them. CDR1 is WSHSY and CDR2 is SAAADI in the germline V gene. The length of the CDR3 is 13 residues. CDR3 residues: CASRVPGYNEQFF. The CDR3 nucleotides are TGCGCCAGCAGAGTCCCGGGGTACAATGAGCAGTTCTTC.

This chain uses TRBV5-1 with TRBJ1-3; D perhaps matches TRBD1 (5 bases). This CDR3 region has 16 residues. V was trimmed by 0 bases and J by 0 bases, leaving 10 bases between them. The germline V gene encodes CDR1 SGHRS and CDR2 YFSETQ. The CDR3 region has the DNA TGCGCCAGCAGCTTGGCCGGGACTAGCTCTGGAAACACCATATATTTT. This translates into CASSLAGTSSGNTIYF.

The V call is TRBV7-9, the J call TRBJ1-5; TRBD1 matches 7 bases. V shed 1 base, J shed 4 bases, and the junction held 4 bases outside the gene matches. This CDR3 is built from 15 residues. CDR1 is SEHNR and CDR2 is FQNEAQ in the germline V gene (reference sequence). CDR3 coding DNA: TGTGCCAGCAGCTTAGAGGGACAGTTGAATCAGCCCCAGCATTTT. It specifies CASSLEGQLNQPQHF.

The chain is built from TRBV10-1 and TRBJ2-2; 8 nucleotides agree with TRBD1. Looked up from germline, CDR1 is WNHNN and CDR2 is SYGVQD (reference sequence). Trimming took 6 bases from V and 5 from J; bases not matched to a gene: 11. The CDR3 contains 16 residues. CDR3 protein: CASSDSGQGGTGELFF. The CDR3 coding sequence is TGCGCCAGCAGCGACTCAGGACAGGGTGGTACCGGGGAGCTGTTTTTT.

This clone was observed a handful of times. The genes are TRBV7-2 and TRBJ1-5, with 9 nucleotides matching TRBD1. Trimming took 0 bases from V and 4 from J; bases not matched to a gene: 4. The CDR3 is 16 amino acids. Germline V gene lookup returns CDR1 SGHTA and CDR2 FQGNSA. CDR3 loop: CASSLAGTGRNQPQHF. CDR3 sequence (DNA): TGTGCCAGCAGCTTAGCCGGGACAGGGCGGAATCAGCCCCAGCATTTT.

This chain uses TRBV18 with TRBJ2-6, with D perhaps matching TRBD1 (5 bases). The germline V gene encodes CDR1 KGHSH and CDR2 LQKENI. This CDR3 has 18 residues. The V end lost 5 bases, the J end lost 0 bases, and 17 bases lay between the germline ends. This CDR3 reads CASSWARLQASGANVLTF. The CDR3 nucleotides read TGTGCCAGCTCATGGGCACGCTTACAGGCCTCTGGGGCCAACGTCCTGACTTTC.

This sequence joins TRBV5-1 and TRBJ2-5, with D maybe TRBD2 (5 bases). V lost 5 bases to trimming and J lost 3 bases, with 11 bases between them. Germline loops: CDR1 SGHRS, CDR2 YFSETQ. The CDR3 consists of 13 residues. CDR3 DNA: TGCGCCAGCAGTGAAATGCGGGAAGAGACCCAGTACTTC. Protein sequence: CASSEMREETQYF.

The V and J genes are TRBV29-1 and TRBJ1-2, with TRBD1 as a possible D gene (6 bases). CDR3 length equals 14 residues. From germline, CDR1 is SQVTM and CDR2 ANQGSEA. V gave up 5 bases and J gave up 0 bases, with 13 bases separating them. The CDR3 is CSVTGHLANYGYTF. The CDR3 DNA is TGCAGCGTTACGGGACACCTAGCTAACTATGGCTACACCTTC.

The rearrangement uses TRBV5-1 and TRBJ1-1, with a tentative D call TRBD1 (6 bases). This CDR3 contains 14 residues. The V and J ends lost 0 bases and 6 bases respectively, with 12 bases between them. Germline V gives CDR1 SGHRS, CDR2 YFSETQ. The chain's CDR3 is CASSLAQGRPEAFF. The DNA for the CDR3 is TGCGCCAGCAGCTTGGCCCAGGGGCGGCCTGAAGCTTTCTTT.

The rearrangement uses TRBV6-6 and TRBJ1-2, with unresolved D. CDR3 size: 14 residues. Looked up from germline, CDR1 is MNHNY and CDR2 is SVGAGI (reference sequence). Trimming took 2 bases from V and 4 from J, leaving 11 bases between them. Here the CDR3 DNA reads TGTGCCAGCAGTTACGCCAGACTCTCCTATGGCTACACCTTC. Protein sequence: CASSYARLSYGYTF.

This chain joins TRBV5-1 and TRBJ1-3, with a possible D match to TRBD1 (5 bases). From germline, CDR1 is SGHRS and CDR2 YFSETQ. The CDR3 runs 14 residues. The germline V and J ends were trimmed by 1 base and 0 bases, with 5 bases remaining between them. CDR3 coding DNA: TGCGCCAGCAGCTTGAGGGGCTCTGGAAACACCATATATTTT. It is translated as CASSLRGSGNTIYF.

The chain couples TRBV6-5 to TRBJ2-5, with 8 bases lining up with TRBD2. The end of the DNA fits TRBJ2-7 better, so the J call may be wrong. CDR1 and CDR2 from the germline V gene are MNHEY and SVGAGI. The CDR3 is 16 amino acids. In DNA, the CDR3 is TGTGCCAGCAGTTACTCACTGTCCGGGGGGGGGTACGAGCAGTACTTC. It translates to CASSYSLSGGGYEQYF.

Concerning this clone: Its ends do not fully match the called genes, so a read error is possible. The chain carries TRBV2 and TRBJ2-3; the match to TRBD2 covers 9 bases. The CDR3 is 14 amino acids. From germline, CDR1 is SNHLY and CDR2 FYNNEI. The CDR3 loop reads CASRERVASGDKVF. CDR3 in DNA: TGTGCCAGCAGGGAGAGGGTGGCTAGCGGGGACAAGGTGTTT.